A selection of T cell receptor beta chains follows, all from one sample in a study of spatial heterogeneity in lung cancer. TCRdb used MiXCR to reprocess the 5' RACE reads, holding one entry per CDR3 protein. The table records about 38,000 distinct CDR3 sequences, 6.5% to 9% of them present only once. This specimen consisted of PBMCs, obtained at surgery. The receptors were sampled from a male donor with early-stage non-small cell lung cancer. Each CDR3 is given with its conserved first and last residue. The order of the fields is V gene, J gene, clone size, D gene, CDR3 DNA, CDR3 protein. D genes are given only for firm matches. Part of the rows lack a size; the others show once, few, many or a class for expanded clones.

v_call: TRBV7-3
j_call: TRBJ2-1
clone_size: few
d_call: NA
cdr3_nt: TGTGCCAGCAGCTTAACAGGGGTCAATGAGCAGTTCTTC
cdr3_aa: CASSLTGVNEQFF

v_call: TRBV20-1
j_call: TRBJ1-5
clone_size: many
d_call: NA
cdr3_nt: TGCAGTGCTAGATTGGGGGCACGGAATCAGCCCCAGCATTTT
cdr3_aa: CSARLGARNQPQHF

v_call: TRBV29-1
j_call: TRBJ1-5
clone_size: few
d_call: NA
cdr3_nt: TGCAGCGTTGAAGCAGGGAATCAGCCCCAGCATTTT
cdr3_aa: CSVEAGNQPQHF

v_call: TRBV9
j_call: TRBJ2-3
clone_size: many
d_call: TRBD2
cdr3_nt: TGTGCCAGCAGCGTAGGGTCTAGCGGGAAACGAGATACGCAGTATTTT
cdr3_aa: CASSVGSSGKRDTQYF

v_call: TRBV20-1
j_call: TRBJ1-1
clone_size: many
d_call: NA
cdr3_nt: TGCAGTGCTTTCAGCGCGGAGGACACTGAAGCTTTCTTT
cdr3_aa: CSAFSAEDTEAFF

v_call: TRBV7-7
j_call: TRBJ2-7
clone_size: few
d_call: NA
cdr3_nt: TGTGCTAGCAGTTCACTTCAGGGGCACGGTCCCAGCTCCTACGAGCAGTACTTC
cdr3_aa: CASSSLQGHGPSSYEQYF

v_call: TRBV20-1
j_call: TRBJ2-3
clone_size: NA
d_call: TRBD2
cdr3_nt: TGCAGTGCTCCGACTAGCGGGGGGGCAGATACGCAGTATTTT
cdr3_aa: CSAPTSGGADTQYF

v_call: TRBV5-5
j_call: TRBJ1-3
clone_size: NA
d_call: NA
cdr3_nt: TGTGCCAGCAGCCTGCCGGGAGCGCAAGAAGGAAACACCATATATTTT
cdr3_aa: CASSLPGAQEGNTIYF

v_call: TRBV12-3/TRBV12-4
j_call: TRBJ1-4
clone_size: many
d_call: TRBD1
cdr3_nt: TGTGCCAGCAGTGCCCGGACAGGGGGCGAAAAACTGTTTTTT
cdr3_aa: CASSARTGGEKLFF

v_call: TRBV7-2
j_call: TRBJ2-2
clone_size: NA
d_call: NA
cdr3_nt: TGTGCCAGCAGCTTACAACCCCTAGCGACTTGGGAGCTGTTTTTT
cdr3_aa: CASSLQPLATWELFF

v_call: TRBV11-2
j_call: TRBJ2-2
clone_size: many
d_call: NA
cdr3_nt: TGTGCCAGCAGCTTAACTAGTTTTGCCGGGGAGCTGTTTTTT
cdr3_aa: CASSLTSFAGELFF

v_call: TRBV2
j_call: TRBJ2-1
clone_size: few
d_call: NA
cdr3_nt: TGTGCCAGCAGTGAATGGGGGGGGGCCTCCTACAATGAGCAGTTCTTC
cdr3_aa: CASSEWGGASYNEQFF

v_call: TRBV6-2/TRBV6-3
j_call: TRBJ1-4
clone_size: NA
d_call: NA
cdr3_nt: TGTGCCAGCAGTCCGCCGGGAGCAACTAATGAAAAACTGTTTTTT
cdr3_aa: CASSPPGATNEKLFF

v_call: TRBV6-1
j_call: TRBJ2-2
clone_size: many
d_call: NA
cdr3_nt: TGTGCCAGCACCGGACAGCCCACCGGGGAGCTGTTTTTT
cdr3_aa: CASTGQPTGELFF

v_call: TRBV13
j_call: TRBJ2-1
clone_size: NA
d_call: TRBD2
cdr3_nt: TGTGCCGGCAGCCCCGGACTAGCGGGAGGTTTGGCACAGTATGAGCAGTTCTTC
cdr3_aa: CAGSPGLAGGLAQYEQFF

v_call: TRBV7-2
j_call: TRBJ2-6
clone_size: many
d_call: NA
cdr3_nt: TGTGCCAGCAGCCTCTACGAAGTGGTCTCTGGGGCCAACGTCCTGACTTTC
cdr3_aa: CASSLYEVVSGANVLTF

v_call: TRBV9
j_call: TRBJ2-1
clone_size: many
d_call: TRBD2
cdr3_nt: TGTGCCAGCAGCACCCGACTAGCGGGGGGGCGGGATGAGCAGTTCTTC
cdr3_aa: CASSTRLAGGRDEQFF

v_call: TRBV24-1
j_call: TRBJ2-5
clone_size: many
d_call: TRBD2
cdr3_nt: TGTGCCACCAGTGATCTACCACCCGGACTAGCGGGAAGTTTGACCCAGTACTTC
cdr3_aa: CATSDLPPGLAGSLTQYF

v_call: TRBV7-2
j_call: TRBJ2-7
clone_size: many
d_call: NA
cdr3_nt: TGTGCCAGCAGCCCCGATGGGGGTGGGGAGCAGTACTTC
cdr3_aa: CASSPDGGGEQYF

v_call: TRBV14
j_call: TRBJ2-1
clone_size: few
d_call: TRBD2
cdr3_nt: TGTGCCAGCAGCCAGGGGGGGAGCCGTCATGAGCAGTTCTTC
cdr3_aa: CASSQGGSRHEQFF